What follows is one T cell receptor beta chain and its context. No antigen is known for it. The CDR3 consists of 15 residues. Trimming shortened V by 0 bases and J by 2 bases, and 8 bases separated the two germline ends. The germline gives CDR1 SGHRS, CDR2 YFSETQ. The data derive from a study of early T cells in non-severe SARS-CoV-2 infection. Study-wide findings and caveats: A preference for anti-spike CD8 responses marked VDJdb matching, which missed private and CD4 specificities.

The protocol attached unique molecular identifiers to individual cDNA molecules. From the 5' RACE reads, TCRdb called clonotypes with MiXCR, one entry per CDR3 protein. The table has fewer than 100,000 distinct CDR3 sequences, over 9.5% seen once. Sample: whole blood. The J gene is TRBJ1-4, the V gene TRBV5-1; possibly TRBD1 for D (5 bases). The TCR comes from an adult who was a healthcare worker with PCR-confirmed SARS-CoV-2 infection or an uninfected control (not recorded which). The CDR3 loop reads CASSLGGVTNEKLFF. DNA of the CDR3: TGCGCCAGCAGCTTGGGAGGGGTGACTAATGAAAAACTGTTTTTT.